Each of the 13 T cell receptor beta chains below was sequenced from the same sample in a study of shared clonotypes between healthy human individuals. Method: immunoSEQ multiplex PCR; TCRdb's copy keeps in-frame clones and lacks some. The sample includes fewer than 1.6 million clones, approximately 98.5% of them seen just once. The sequencing input was naive CD4+ T cells sorted from blood. Indicated subset: CD45RA+ positively selected. These receptors all stem from a man aged 25-40 years in good health.

CDR3 residues: CATTGGGASRHNEQFF. In DNA, the CDR3 is TGTGCCACCACGGGGGGGGGAGCTTCTCGACACAATGAGCAGTTCTTC. The rearrangement uses TRBV5-4 and TRBJ2-1; 8 bases are shared with TRBD2. This CDR3 has 16 amino acids. Germline lookup yields CDR1 SGHNT and CDR2 YYREEE (reference sequence). The junction had 16 bases not matched to a gene; V was cut back by 9 bases and J by 5 bases.

V gene TRBV9 combines with J gene TRBJ2-7; TRBD2 is a possible D gene (6 bases). This CDR3 comprises 15 residues. Trimming took 4 bases from V and 6 from J, leaving 20 bases between them. Germline V gene sequence: CDR1 SGDLS, CDR2 YYNGEE. CDR3 bases: TGTGCCAGCAGCTCCAAGGCGGGACGCACCTCCGAGCAGTACTTC. The encoded protein is CASSSKAGRTSEQYF.

The rearrangement joins TRBV4-1 to TRBJ2-1; D is possibly TRBD1 (5 bases). The V and J ends lost 3 bases and 1 base respectively, with 13 bases between them. CDR3 length: 16 amino acids. CDR1 is MGHRA and CDR2 is YSYEKL in the germline V gene. This CDR3 reads CASSQEDRPSYNEQFF. The CDR3, as DNA: TGCGCCAGCAGCCAGGAAGACAGACCTTCCTACAATGAGCAGTTCTTC.

The chain joins TRBV9 to TRBJ2-3; 11 bases match TRBD1. Germline CDR1 is SGDLS and CDR2 is YYNGEE. After removal of 3 bases from V and 4 bases from J, the junction contained 1 base not matched to a gene. This CDR3 is built from 14 residues. CDR3 DNA: TGTGCCAGCAGCGGGACAGGGGGCGCAGATACGCAGTATTTT. Protein: CASSGTGGADTQYF.

The chain links TRBV19 to TRBJ1-5; tentatively, D is TRBD1 (6 bases). Trimming took 5 bases from V and 0 from J, leaving 14 bases between them. The germline CDR1 and CDR2 sequences are LNHDA and SQIVND (reference sequence). This CDR3 spans 16 amino acids. The CDR3 reads CASSRMRQVSNQPQHF. Written as DNA, the CDR3 is TGTGCCAGTAGTCGTATGCGACAGGTTAGCAATCAGCCCCAGCATTTT.

This sequence joins TRBV5-1 and TRBJ2-2; 16 bases are shared with TRBD2. The germline CDR1 and CDR2 sequences are SGHRS and YFSETQ. This CDR3 has 16 residues. Germline trimming cut 4 bases from V and 10 bases from J; bases unmatched to any gene: 7. Here the CDR3 DNA reads TGCGCCAGCAGCCCGGGACTAGCGGGAGGGCCTCTGGAGCTGTTTTTT. It yields the protein CASSPGLAGGPLELFF.

This clone was seen once. J is TRBJ2-7 and V is TRBV27; 9 nucleotides match TRBD1. The CDR3 spans 16 residues. Germline V gene data show CDR1 as MNHEY and CDR2 as SMNVEV (reference sequence). The junction had 9 bases not matched to a gene; V was cut back by 4 bases and J by 2 bases. Here the CDR3 reads CASSSYGQGFTYEQYF. The CDR3 DNA is TGTGCCAGCAGTTCTTACGGACAGGGGTTTACCTACGAGCAGTACTTC.

This clone was picked up one time. The rearrangement joins TRBV28 to TRBJ1-2; D might be TRBD1 (5 bases). Germline CDR1 MDHEN, CDR2 SYDVKM. V lost 5 bases and J lost 7, with 5 bases in between. CDR3 length: 10 amino acids. DNA of the CDR3: TGTGCCAGCAGTGGGGGTGGCTACACCTTC. It yields the protein CASSGGGYTF.

This clone was seen once. The chain carries TRBV7-9 and TRBJ1-4; unclear D gene. This CDR3 contains 15 residues. With 3 bases removed from V and 2 bases from J, the gap between germline ends came to 10 bases. Germline CDR1 is SEHNR and CDR2 is FQNEAQ (reference sequence). The CDR3 DNA reads as TGTGCCAGCAGCTTGCGGGAGGTCACTAATGAAAAACTGTTTTTT. Translating it yields CASSLREVTNEKLFF.

This rearrangement joins TRBV18 to TRBJ2-1; possible D gene TRBD2, 5 bases. The V gene lost 3 bases and the J gene lost 8 bases, with 23 bases spanning the gap. This CDR3 is built from 17 residues. The germline V gene encodes CDR1 KGHSH and CDR2 LQKENI. CDR3 protein: CASSPPPSRVRRHEQFF. Here the CDR3 DNA reads TGTGCCAGCTCACCCCCTCCGTCGCGGGTGCGTCGGCATGAGCAGTTCTTC.

V gene TRBV2 combines with J gene TRBJ1-2; D ambiguous. CDR1 is SNHLY, CDR2 FYNNEI, per germline. The CDR3 totals 12 residues. V was trimmed by 7 bases and J by 4 bases, leaving 10 bases between them. The CDR3 loop reads CASTRRVYGYTF. Here the CDR3 DNA reads TGTGCCAGCACCCGACGGGTCTATGGCTACACCTTC.

The chain carries TRBV7-2 and TRBJ2-6, with D perhaps assigned TRBD1 or TRBD2 (6 bases each). The CDR3 is 16 amino acids. Germline V gene lookup returns CDR1 SGHTA and CDR2 FQGNSA. Trimming took 5 bases from V and 4 from J, leaving 15 bases between them. The CDR3 reads CASSLVGGAGANVLTF. The CDR3 bases are TGTGCCAGCAGCCTAGTGGGGGGCGCAGGGGCCAACGTCCTGACTTTC.

In DNA form, the CDR3 reads TGCGCCAGCAGCCAACGTATTCCAGATACGCAGTATTTT. Amino acids: CASSQRIPDTQYF. The chain links TRBV4-1 to TRBJ2-3; D remains ambiguous. The CDR3 sequence is 13 residues long. In germline, CDR1 is MGHRA, CDR2 YSYEKL. Trimming cost V 2 bases and J 4 bases, with 7 bases left between them.